This T cell receptor beta chain stems from a study of radiotherapy plus CTLA-4 blockade in lung cancer. A remark on this clone: The antigen remains unidentified.

The repertoire was sequenced with immunoSEQ multiplex PCR; TCRdb's copy has only in-frame clones and lacks some. The data hold about 78,000 clones, with 75% to 90% observed a single time. The study's findings and limits: Best predicting response, reportedly, were early blood T cell clone dynamics, with interferon-beta.

The specimen was peripheral blood, collected from a patient treated with radiotherapy plus ipilimumab. This TCR came from a human donor with non-small cell lung cancer who had a partial response to radiotherapy plus ipilimumab.

In DNA form, the CDR3 reads TGTGCCACCAGCAGTAGGCGACAGGTAACAAATCAGCCCCAGCATTTT. Its translation is CATSSRRQVTNQPQHF. The chain combines TRBV15 with TRBJ1-5, with D perhaps matching TRBD1 (6 bases). CDR3 length: 16 residues. Germline loops: CDR1 LNHNV, CDR2 YYDKDF (reference sequence). The V and J ends lost 3 bases and 4 bases respectively, with 16 bases between them.